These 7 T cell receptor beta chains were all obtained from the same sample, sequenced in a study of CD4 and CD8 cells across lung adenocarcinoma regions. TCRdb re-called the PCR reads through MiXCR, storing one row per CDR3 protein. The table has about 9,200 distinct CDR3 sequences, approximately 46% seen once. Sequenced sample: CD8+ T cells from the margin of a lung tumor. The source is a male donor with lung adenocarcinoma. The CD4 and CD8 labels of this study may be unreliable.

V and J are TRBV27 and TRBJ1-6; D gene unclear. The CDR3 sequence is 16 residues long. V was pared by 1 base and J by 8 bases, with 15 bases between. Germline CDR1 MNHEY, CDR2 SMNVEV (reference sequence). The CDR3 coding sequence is TGTGCCAGCAGTTTATACGCAGGAGCAACCTATTCACCCCTCCACTTT. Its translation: CASSLYAGATYSPLHF.

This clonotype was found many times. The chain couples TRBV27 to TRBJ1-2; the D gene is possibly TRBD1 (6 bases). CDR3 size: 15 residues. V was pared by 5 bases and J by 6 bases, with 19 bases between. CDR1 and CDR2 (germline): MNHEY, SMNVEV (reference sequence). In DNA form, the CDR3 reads TGTGCCAGCAGTGACTTGCAAACAGGGCGAGATGGCTACACCTTC. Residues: CASSDLQTGRDGYTF.

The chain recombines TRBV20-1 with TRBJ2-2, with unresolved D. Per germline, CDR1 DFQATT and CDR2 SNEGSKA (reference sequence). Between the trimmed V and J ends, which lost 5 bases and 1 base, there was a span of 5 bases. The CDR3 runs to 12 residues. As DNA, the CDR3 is TGCAGTGCTGGGGAGAACACCGGGGAGCTGTTTTTT. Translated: CSAGENTGELFF.

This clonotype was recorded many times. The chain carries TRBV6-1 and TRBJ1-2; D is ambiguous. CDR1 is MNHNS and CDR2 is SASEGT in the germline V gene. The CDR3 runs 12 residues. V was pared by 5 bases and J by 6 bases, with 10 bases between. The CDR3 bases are TGTGCCAGCAGTCTAAACAGCGATGGCTACACCTTC. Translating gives CASSLNSDGYTF.

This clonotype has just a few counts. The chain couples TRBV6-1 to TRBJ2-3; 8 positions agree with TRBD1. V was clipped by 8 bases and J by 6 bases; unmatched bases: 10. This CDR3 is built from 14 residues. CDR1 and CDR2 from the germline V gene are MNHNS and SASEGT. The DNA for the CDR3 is TGTGCCAGCCGACAGGGGCGGGAAGGGGATACGCAGTATTTT. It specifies CASRQGREGDTQYF.

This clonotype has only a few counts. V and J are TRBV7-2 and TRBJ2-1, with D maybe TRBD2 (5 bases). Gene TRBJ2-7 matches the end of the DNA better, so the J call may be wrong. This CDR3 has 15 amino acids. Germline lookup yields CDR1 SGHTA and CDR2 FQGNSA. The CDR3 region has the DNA TGTGCCAGCAGCCCCCGCCGGGGTATTTTCCATGAGCAGTACTTC. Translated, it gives CASSPRRGIFHEQYF.

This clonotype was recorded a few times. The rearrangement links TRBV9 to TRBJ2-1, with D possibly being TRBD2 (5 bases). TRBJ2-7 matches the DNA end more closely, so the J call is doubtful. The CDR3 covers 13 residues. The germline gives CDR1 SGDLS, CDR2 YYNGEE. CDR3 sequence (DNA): TGTGCCAGCAGCGAACACGGGGACTACGAGCAGTACTTC. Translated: CASSEHGDYEQYF.